Below, 11 T cell receptor beta chains from the same sample are listed, as sequenced in a study of blood T cells in healthy people across ages. Next came a second PCR, run for roughly 7 to 12 cycles, which used a sample-barcoded 5' primer along with a J-beta primer mix. Using its own MiXCR run on the 5' RACE reads, TCRdb lists one record per CDR3 protein. The sample yields hundreds of thousands of distinct CDR3 sequences, approximately 50% seen once. The sequenced sample consisted of blood. The source of these receptors is an older woman in good health.

Only a few counts were recorded for this clonotype. The chain is built from TRBV12-5 and TRBJ2-7; D is ambiguous. The closer fit of TRBJ2-5 to the DNA end suggests the J call may be wrong. The length of the CDR3 is 12 residues. CDR1 is LGHNT and CDR2 is FRNRAP in the germline V gene. The CDR3: CASGLEIKTQYF. The CDR3 DNA is TGTGCTAGTGGTCTAGAAATCAAGACCCAGTACTTC.

In this sample, this clonotype turned up a few times. The V gene is TRBV11-3, the J gene TRBJ2-3, with TRBD2 identical over 8 bases. Losses at the gene ends were 8 bases for V and 0 bases for J; bases not matched to a gene: 4. The germline CDR1 and CDR2 sequences are SGHNT and YENEEA. The CDR3 spans 14 residues. In DNA, the CDR3 is TGTGCCAGCGGACCGGGAGGGAGCACAGATACGCAGTATTTT. Translation gives CASGPGGSTDTQYF.

The V gene is TRBV20-1, the J gene TRBJ2-3, with 8 bases fitting TRBD2. V gave up 4 bases and J gave up 3 bases; unmatched junction bases: 9. The CDR3 contains 15 residues. CDR1 and CDR2 from the germline V gene are DFQATT and SNEGSKA (reference sequence). CDR3 residues: CSAKGSGSITDTQYF. CDR3 nucleotides: TGCAGTGCTAAGGGCAGCGGGAGTATTACAGATACGCAGTATTTT.

This clonotype has more than one count but fewer than ten. This chain links TRBV9 with TRBJ2-3; D is possibly TRBD2 (6 bases). Germline CDR1 reads SGDLS; CDR2 reads YYNGEE. The CDR3 is 15 residues long. The V and J ends lost 8 bases and 2 bases respectively, with 18 bases between them. The CDR3 region has the DNA TGTGCCAGTAGTAGGGGCGGGGTACCCACAGATACGCAGTATTTT. Translating gives CASSRGGVPTDTQYF.

This chain uses TRBV20-1 with TRBJ2-1; D remains unclear. Trimming removed 6 bases from V and 0 bases from J, with 18 bases in between. The CDR3 sequence is 16 residues long. Germline assignment: CDR1 DFQATT and CDR2 SNEGSKA (reference sequence). This CDR3 is CSAQMAGRSSYNEQFF. In DNA, the CDR3 is TGCAGTGCCCAAATGGCAGGAAGGAGCTCCTACAATGAGCAGTTCTTC.

V and J are TRBV7-3 and TRBJ2-3; D call uncertain. The CDR3 runs 16 residues. The germline gives CDR1 SGHTA, CDR2 FQGTGA. V was shortened by 0 bases and J by 0 bases, with 10 bases between the two germline ends. CDR3 sequence: CASSLTGSPSTDTQYF. The CDR3 DNA is TGTGCCAGCAGCTTAACAGGGTCCCCTAGCACAGATACGCAGTATTTT.

Regarding this clonotype: A read error may account for a junction end that differs from germline. The V and J genes are TRBV5-1 and TRBJ1-1; 10 positions match TRBD1. Germline values: CDR1 SGHRS, CDR2 YFSETQ. The CDR3 consists of 15 residues. DNA of the CDR3: TGCGCCAGTAGCTCACGACAGGGGGCGAACACTGAAGCTTTCTTT. It is translated as CASSSRQGANTEAFF. Based on the CDR3 plus reference TRBV5-1 and TRBJ1-1, the full variable domain is KAGVTQTPRYLIKTRGQQVTLSCSPISGHRSVSWYQQTPGQGLQFLFEYFSETQRNKGNFPGRFSGRQFSNSRSEMNVSTLELGDSALYLCASSSRQGANTEAFFGQGTRLTVV.

The CDR3 loop is CATSGSSWIETQYF. The CDR3 DNA reads TGTGCCACCAGTGGGAGTAGTTGGATAGAGACCCAGTACTTC. V gene TRBV24-1 combines with J gene TRBJ2-5; D uncertain. The ends were cut back, 5 bases at V and 4 bases at J, with 13 bases in the middle. This CDR3 is built from 14 residues. The germline CDR1 and CDR2 sequences are KGHDR and SFDVKD.

A word on this clonotype: A read error may account for a junction end that differs from germline. The rearrangement uses TRBV30 and TRBJ2-4; possibly TRBD1 or TRBD2 for D (5 bases each). CDR1 and CDR2 (germline): GTSNPN, SVGIG (reference sequence). The CDR3 is made up of 14 amino acids. CDR3 nucleotides: TGTGCCTGGAGTGTACTAGGGGCCAAAAACATTCCGTACTTC. Translated, it gives CAWSVLGAKNIPYF.

This clonotype was detected a few times. The V gene is TRBV10-3, the J gene TRBJ2-7; perhaps TRBD2 as D (5 bases). V was trimmed by 4 bases and J by 3 bases, leaving 10 bases between them. The CDR3 spans 13 residues. In germline, CDR1 is ENHRY, CDR2 SYGVKD. CDR3 region: CAISGTQHYEQYF. DNA of the CDR3: TGTGCCATCAGTGGGACTCAGCACTACGAGCAGTACTTC.

The chain is built from TRBV7-6 and TRBJ1-3; D unresolved. Germline V CDR1 and CDR2: SGHVS, FNYEAQ. This CDR3 contains 12 residues. V was trimmed by 5 bases and J by 4 bases, leaving 6 bases between them. This CDR3 reads CASSLEGNTIYF. CDR3 nucleotides: TGTGCCAGCAGCCTTGAAGGAAACACCATATATTTT. Full variable domain (remainder filled in from reference TRBV7-6 and TRBJ1-3): GAGVSQSPRYKVTKRGQDVALRCDPISGHVSLYWYRQALGQGPEFLTYFNYEAQQDKSGLPNDRFSAERPEGSISTLTIQRTEQRDSAMYRCASSLEGNTIYFGEGSWLTVV.